The rows below give T cell receptor beta chains drawn from one sample of a study of early T cells in non-severe SARS-CoV-2 infection. One entry per CDR3 protein, called by TCRdb with MiXCR from the 5' RACE reads. The sample holds about 81,000 distinct CDR3 sequences, about 14% seen once. The sample comprised whole blood. These receptors were collected from an adult who was a healthcare worker with PCR-confirmed SARS-CoV-2 infection or an uninfected control (not recorded which). The CDR3 runs from the conserved cysteine through the conserved F or W. D genes are given only for firm matches. Only part of the rows carry a size: once, few, many, or a class if the clone is expanded.

few	TRBV5-1	TRBD1	16	TRBJ1-2	CASSRDLGQGSNGYTF	TGCGCCAGCAGCCGTGATCTCGGACAGGGTAGTAATGGCTACACCTTC
many	TRBV29-1	.	16	TRBJ2-5	CSVAREPLQYQETQYF	TGCAGCGTTGCCAGGGAGCCCCTTCAGTACCAAGAGACCCAGTACTTC
.	TRBV20-1	.	13	TRBJ2-7	CSARAASKREQYF	TGCAGTGCTAGAGCTGCCTCCAAAAGAGAGCAGTACTTC
many	TRBV7-6	.	14	TRBJ1-1	CASSLTETNTEAFF	TGTGCCAGCAGCTTAACAGAAACGAACACTGAAGCTTTCTTT
few	TRBV7-9	.	15	TRBJ1-2	CASSLGQDLPNGYTF	TGTGCCAGCAGCTTAGGTCAGGATCTTCCTAATGGCTACACCTTC
many	TRBV6-1	.	15	TRBJ2-3	CASSEQLVGADTQYF	TGTGCCAGCAGTGAACAACTCGTCGGGGCTGATACGCAGTATTTT
.	TRBV29-1	.	12	TRBJ2-1	CSVEEGGNEQFF	TGCAGCGTTGAAGAAGGGGGCAATGAGCAGTTCTTC
.	TRBV28	TRBD2	16	TRBJ2-5	CASSPWDSGGRETQYF	TGTGCCAGCAGTCCCTGGGACAGCGGGGGGCGGGAGACCCAGTACTTC
few	TRBV29-1	.	14	TRBJ1-2	CSVEVTSGIYGYTF	TGCAGCGTTGAAGTCACTTCAGGGATCTATGGCTACACCTTC
many	TRBV11-2	TRBD1	15	TRBJ2-5	CASSGTTGEKETQYF	TGTGCCAGCAGCGGAACGACAGGGGAGAAAGAGACCCAGTACTTC
.	TRBV20-1	.	15	TRBJ1-2	CSARDSSREVYGYTF	TGCAGTGCTAGAGATAGTAGTAGGGAAGTCTATGGCTACACCTTC